Given below is one TCR beta chain in context. This entry comes from a study of cytomegalovirus exposure and HLA in healthy donors. PCR primers comprised 60 Vbeta and 13 Jbeta primers. Assay: immunoSEQ multiplex PCR; the TCRdb copy retains only in-frame clones and omits some. This table holds about 150,000 clones, about 83% found once. This CDR3 is 12 amino acids long. The V and J ends lost 7 bases and 12 bases, in that order; junction bases with no gene match: 6. Germline CDR1 is SEHNR and CDR2 is FQNEAQ (reference sequence). Sequenced material: PBMCs. The sequence came from a woman aged 40-49 years in good health and CMV-seronegative. V gene TRBV7-9 combines with J gene TRBJ2-1; 10 nucleotides line up with TRBD2. The CDR3 region has the DNA TGTGCCAGCACCCTAACTAGCGGGGCGCAGTTCTTC. This encodes CASTLTSGAQFF.